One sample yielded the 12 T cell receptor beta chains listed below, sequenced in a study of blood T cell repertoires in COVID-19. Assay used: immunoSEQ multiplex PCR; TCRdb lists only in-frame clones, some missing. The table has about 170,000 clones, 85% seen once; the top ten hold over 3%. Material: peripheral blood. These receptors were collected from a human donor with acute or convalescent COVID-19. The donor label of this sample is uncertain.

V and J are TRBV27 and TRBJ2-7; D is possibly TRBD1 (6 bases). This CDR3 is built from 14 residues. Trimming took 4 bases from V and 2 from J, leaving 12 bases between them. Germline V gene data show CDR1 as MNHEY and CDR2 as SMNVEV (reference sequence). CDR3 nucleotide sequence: TGTGCCAGCAGTTGGCCGGGACAACCCTACGAGCAGTACTTC. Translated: CASSWPGQPYEQYF.

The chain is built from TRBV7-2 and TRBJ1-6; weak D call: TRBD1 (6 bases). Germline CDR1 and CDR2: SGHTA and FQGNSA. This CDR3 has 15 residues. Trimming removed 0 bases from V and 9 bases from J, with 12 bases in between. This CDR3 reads CASSLATGFGSPLHF. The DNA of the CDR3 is TGTGCCAGCAGCTTAGCTACAGGGTTCGGTTCACCCCTCCACTTT. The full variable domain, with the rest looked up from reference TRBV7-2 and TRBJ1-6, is GAGVSQSPSNKVTEKGKDVELRCDPISGHTALYWYRQSLGQGLEFLIYFQGNSAPDKSGLPSDRFSAERTGGSVSTLTIQRTQQEDSAVYLCASSLATGFGSPLHFGNGTRLTVT.

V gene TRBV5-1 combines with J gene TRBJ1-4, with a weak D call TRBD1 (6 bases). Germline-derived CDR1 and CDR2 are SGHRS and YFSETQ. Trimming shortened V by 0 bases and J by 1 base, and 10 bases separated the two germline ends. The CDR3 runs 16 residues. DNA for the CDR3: TGCGCCAGCAGCTTGGCCCAAGGGGGAACTAATGAAAAACTGTTTTTT. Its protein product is CASSLAQGGTNEKLFF.

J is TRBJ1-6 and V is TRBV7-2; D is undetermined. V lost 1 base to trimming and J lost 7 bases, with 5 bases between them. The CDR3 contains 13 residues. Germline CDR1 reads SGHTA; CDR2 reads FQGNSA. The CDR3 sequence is CASSLERNSPLHF. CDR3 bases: TGTGCCAGCAGCTTAGAACGGAATTCACCCCTCCACTTT.

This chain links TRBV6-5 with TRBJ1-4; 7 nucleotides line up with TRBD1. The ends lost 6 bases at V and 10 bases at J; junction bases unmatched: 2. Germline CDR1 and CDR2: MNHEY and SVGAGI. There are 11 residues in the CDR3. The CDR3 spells CASREGAKLFF. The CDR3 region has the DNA TGTGCCAGCAGGGAGGGGGCAAAACTGTTTTTT.

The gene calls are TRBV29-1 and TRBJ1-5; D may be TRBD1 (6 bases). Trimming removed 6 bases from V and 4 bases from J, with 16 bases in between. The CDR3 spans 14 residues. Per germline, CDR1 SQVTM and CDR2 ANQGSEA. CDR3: CSVGQGIGNQPQHF. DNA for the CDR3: TGCAGCGTGGGCCAGGGGATTGGTAATCAGCCCCAGCATTTT.

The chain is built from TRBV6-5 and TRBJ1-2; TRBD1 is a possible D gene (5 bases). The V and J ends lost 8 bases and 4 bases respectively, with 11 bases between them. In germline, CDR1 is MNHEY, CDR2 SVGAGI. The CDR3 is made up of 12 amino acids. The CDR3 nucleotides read TGTGCCAGCTCTGGACAATTCTATGGCTACACCTTC. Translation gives CASSGQFYGYTF.

The CDR3 loop reads CASSFPLNYEQYF. The DNA of the CDR3 is TGTGCCAGCAGTTTTCCCCTTAACTACGAGCAGTACTTC. The rearrangement joins TRBV28 to TRBJ2-7; D not certain. This CDR3 has 13 amino acids. The V gene lost 3 bases and the J gene lost 3 bases, with 9 bases spanning the gap. The germline CDR1 and CDR2 sequences are MDHEN and SYDVKM.

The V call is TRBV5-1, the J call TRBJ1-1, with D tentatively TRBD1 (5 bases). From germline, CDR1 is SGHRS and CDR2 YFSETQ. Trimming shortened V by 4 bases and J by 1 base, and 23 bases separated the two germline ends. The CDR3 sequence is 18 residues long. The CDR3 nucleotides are TGCGCCAGCAGCCCCCACGGCGACGGGGGAGGTACGAACACTGAAGCTTTCTTT. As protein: CASSPHGDGGGTNTEAFF.

The CDR3 nucleotides are TGTGCCAGCAGTCTGGCGGTTACGGTCACCGGGGAGCTGTTTTTT. It is translated as CASSLAVTVTGELFF. This rearrangement joins TRBV5-5 to TRBJ2-2; no definite D call. Germline loops: CDR1 SGHKS, CDR2 YYEKEE (reference sequence). This CDR3 region has 15 residues. V shed 5 bases and J shed 4 bases, with 15 bases lying between them.

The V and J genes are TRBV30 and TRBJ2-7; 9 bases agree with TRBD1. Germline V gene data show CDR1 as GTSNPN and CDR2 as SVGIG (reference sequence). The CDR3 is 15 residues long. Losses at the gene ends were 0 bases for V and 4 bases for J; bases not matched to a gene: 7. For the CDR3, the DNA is TGTGCCTGGAGTGTAACAGGACAGGGGTGGTACGAGCAGTACTTC. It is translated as CAWSVTGQGWYEQYF.

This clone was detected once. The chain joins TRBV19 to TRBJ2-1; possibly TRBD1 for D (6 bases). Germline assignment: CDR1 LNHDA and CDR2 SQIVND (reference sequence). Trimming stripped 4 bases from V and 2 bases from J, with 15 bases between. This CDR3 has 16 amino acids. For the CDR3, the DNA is TGTGCCAGTAGTACCGACAGGCCATCAACCTACAATGAGCAGTTCTTC. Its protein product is CASSTDRPSTYNEQFF.